These T cell receptor beta chains were read from a single sample in a study of early T cells in non-severe SARS-CoV-2 infection. TCRdb used MiXCR to reprocess the 5' RACE reads, holding one entry per CDR3 protein. The sample has approximately 46,000 distinct CDR3 sequences, 5.5% to 6.5% seen once. What was sequenced was whole blood. The receptors here all came from an adult who was a healthcare worker with PCR-confirmed SARS-CoV-2 infection or an uninfected control (not recorded which). The conserved cysteine and the conserved F or W are not part of the CDR3 here. Clone size, where shown, is once, few, many, or a class for clones that have expanded.

clone_size | j_call | v_call | cdr3_aa
NA | TRBJ2-1 | TRBV11-2 | ASSLEASGGASYNEQF
many | TRBJ1-6 | TRBV6-2/TRBV6-3 | ASTSYSPLH
few | TRBJ1-5 | TRBV6-5 | ASRGTGTGINQPQH
NA | TRBJ2-1 | TRBV7-2 | ASTQGWGLLNEQF
NA | TRBJ2-3 | TRBV4-1 | ASSPRRLGRNTDTQY
NA | TRBJ2-2 | TRBV5-1 | ASSLGSTGELF
many | TRBJ2-3 | TRBV12-3/TRBV12-4 | ASTPVWTGTADTDTQY
few | TRBJ2-2 | TRBV30 | AWRALGRRGAGELF
many | TRBJ1-1 | TRBV5-5 | ASSVGQGPTEAF
few | TRBJ1-1 | TRBV28 | ASSPISRDRGRTEAF
few | TRBJ2-7 | TRBV7-6 | ASSPDRVRYEQY
many | TRBJ1-5 | TRBV20-1 | SATRQGGNQPQH
few | TRBJ2-5 | TRBV11-2 | ASSMLGFSETQY
many | TRBJ2-5 | TRBV11-2 | ASSLSTSGGQTQY
NA | TRBJ2-7 | TRBV27 | ASSRDLPYEQY
few | TRBJ1-5 | TRBV20-1 | SARGGQGHSQPQH
many | TRBJ2-3 | TRBV4-1 | ASSATSGGAADTQY
many | TRBJ2-4 | TRBV20-1 | SAPDRLAKNIQY
NA | TRBJ1-3 | TRBV7-8 | ASTVGRSGNTIY
NA | TRBJ1-5 | TRBV5-1 | ASRYGQYSNQPQH
many | TRBJ2-1 | TRBV18 | ASSPTKGQYNEQF
many | TRBJ2-1 | TRBV6-5 | ASSLVSGGSYNEQF
NA | TRBJ2-3 | TRBV9 | ASSVETGSDTQY
many | TRBJ2-6 | TRBV5-1 | ASRAHSGANVLT
many | TRBJ2-5 | TRBV3-1 | ASSRGLAAQETQY
few | TRBJ2-7 | TRBV28 | ASPPLTGVGFYEQY
many | TRBJ1-6 | TRBV11-2 | ASSFGRNDNSPLH
many | TRBJ2-6 | TRBV20-1 | SVFDRVGSGANVLT
NA | TRBJ2-5 | TRBV29-1 | SVPKGRPGGETQY
few | TRBJ1-1 | TRBV7-6 | ASSPQMNTEAF
NA | TRBJ2-2 | TRBV11-2 | ASSPRLAGELF
few | TRBJ2-3 | TRBV20-1 | SDRGAGNTDTQY
few | TRBJ2-5 | TRBV28 | ASHKPGTGKETQY
many | TRBJ2-5 | TRBV25-1 | ASSDGAQETQY
many | TRBJ1-6 | TRBV28 | ASSLEVGPLH
many | TRBJ2-7 | TRBV7-9 | ASSLGTVSYEQY
NA | TRBJ2-1 | TRBV7-2 | ASSTGTGGNEQF
many | TRBJ1-2 | TRBV4-2 | ASSQPSQRVRNYGYT